What follows are 19 T cell receptor beta chains derived from one specimen sequenced in a study of T cells in Graves' hyperthyroidism and ophthalmopathy. RNA transcripts gave rise to amplified TCR beta CDR3 regions. The HTBI set primed first-round TCR CDR3 RT-PCR. TCRdb passed the multiplex PCR reads through MiXCR, listing each CDR3 protein once. Of hundreds of thousands of distinct CDR3 sequences listed, about 15% are singletons. The sample consisted of blood. These receptor sequences come from a woman aged 30 to 39 with Graves' hyperthyroidism that later progressed to Graves' ophthalmopathy.

This clonotype occurred a few times. The J gene is TRBJ1-6, the V gene TRBV20-1; 10 positions agree with TRBD1. Losses at the gene ends were 6 bases for V and 1 base for J; bases not matched to a gene: 12. The CDR3 totals 18 residues. The germline V gene encodes CDR1 DFQATT and CDR2 SNEGSKA (reference sequence). CDR3 nucleotide sequence: TGCAGTGCCGACTCCCCCGGGACAGGGGAATCCTATAATTCACCCCTCCACTTT. This translates into CSADSPGTGESYNSPLHF.

This clonotype was counted many times. V usage is TRBV12-3 or TRBV12-4 and J usage is TRBJ2-3; TRBD2 agrees at 7 bases. V was pared by 5 bases and J by 5 bases, with 10 bases of the junction left unmatched. The CDR3 spans 15 residues. The CDR3 nucleotides are TGTGCCAGCAGTCCCACCGGGAGCGGGGTAGATACGCAGTATTTT. This codes for CASSPTGSGVDTQYF.

The table lists this clonotype with many counts. The chain has TRBV28 and TRBJ2-7, with TRBD2 matching over 8 bases. The CDR3 covers 13 residues. The junction had 8 bases not matched to a gene; V was cut back by 10 bases and J by 3 bases. CDR1 is MDHEN and CDR2 is SYDVKM in the germline V gene. For the CDR3, the DNA is TGTGCCACACTTCGGGGGGGAAACTACGAGCAGTACTTC. Its translation: CATLRGGNYEQYF. The full variable domain, its missing parts supplied by reference TRBV28 and TRBJ2-7, is DVKVTQSSRYLVKRTGEKVFLECVQDMDHENMFWYRQDPGLGLRLIYFSYDVKMKEKGDIPEGYSVSREKKERFSLILESASTNQTSMYLCATLRGGNYEQYFGPGTRLTVT.

At least ten counts were recorded for this clonotype. The genes are TRBV12-5 and TRBJ2-7, with D possibly being TRBD1 (9 bases). V was shortened by 0 bases and J by 4 bases, with 19 bases between the two germline ends. CDR3 length: 17 amino acids. Looked up from germline, CDR1 is LGHNT and CDR2 is FRNRAP. Written as DNA, the CDR3 is TGTGCTAGTGGTTTGGTACTTAGCGGGACAGGGATGTACGAGCAGTACTTC. Translation gives CASGLVLSGTGMYEQYF.

This clonotype was found many times. Germline and junction disagree at one end, which may indicate a read error. This chain links TRBV12-3 or TRBV12-4 with TRBJ2-6; D tentatively fits TRBD1 or TRBD2 (5 bases each). The CDR3 has 16 residues. In nucleotides, the CDR3 is TGTGCCAGCAGTTTTAGGGACGGCTCTGGGGCCAACGCCCTGACTTTC. Translation: CASSFRDGSGANALTF.

This clonotype was counted many times. The chain carries TRBV9 and TRBJ1-5; D gene unclear. CDR1 and CDR2 (germline): SGDLS, YYNGEE. V was cut by 0 bases and J by 0 bases, with 7 bases left in between. The CDR3 spans 15 residues. CDR3 region: CASSVGQNSNQPQHF. The CDR3 DNA reads TGTGCCAGCAGCGTAGGTCAAAATAGCAATCAGCCCCAGCATTTT.

This clonotype was found many times. The chain links TRBV3-1 to TRBJ2-2; TRBD2 matches at 11 bases. Trimming took 3 bases from V and 7 from J; bases not matched to a gene: 10. Germline CDR1 is LGHDT and CDR2 is YNNKEL (reference sequence). There are 17 residues in the CDR3. The CDR3 loop is CASSHQLAGDVGGELFF. The CDR3 DNA sequence: TGTGCCAGCAGCCACCAACTAGCGGGAGACGTTGGCGGGGAGCTGTTTTTT.

This clonotype showed up many times. The chain employs TRBV30 and TRBJ2-5; TRBD1 agrees at 7 bases. Germline V gene lookup returns CDR1 GTSNPN and CDR2 SVGIG (reference sequence). The V gene end was trimmed by 5 bases and the J gene end by 7 bases; junction bases not matched to a gene: 1. The CDR3 is 10 amino acids. The CDR3 DNA sequence: TGTGCCTGGGGGGACAGGACCCAGTACTTC. Its protein is CAWGDRTQYF.

This clonotype was counted at least ten times. The genes are TRBV28 and TRBJ1-3, with D hard to call. The V end was cut by 7 bases, the J end by 8 bases, with 9 bases between. Per the germline V gene, CDR1 is MDHEN and CDR2 is SYDVKM. The CDR3 consists of 11 residues. The CDR3 sequence is CASTIGDTIYF. The CDR3 DNA follows: TGTGCCAGCACTATTGGGGACACCATATATTTT.

This clonotype was counted only a few times. This chain joins TRBV6-1 and TRBJ2-7, with D possibly TRBD2 on 5 matching bases. V gave up 4 bases and J gave up 7 bases, with 17 bases separating them. Germline V lookup: CDR1 MNHNS, CDR2 SASEGT. The CDR3 has 14 amino acids. CDR3 in DNA: TGTGCCAGCAGTGTCCTGCAACCCGAGGGAGAGCAGTACTTC. Translating gives CASSVLQPEGEQYF.

This clonotype was observed at least ten times. The chain has TRBV11-2 and TRBJ1-1, with a possible D match to TRBD1 (5 bases). This CDR3 has 13 amino acids. Germline V gene sequence: CDR1 SGHAT, CDR2 FQNNGV. V was shortened by 1 base and J by 8 bases, with 11 bases between the two germline ends. The CDR3 DNA reads TGTGCCAGCAGCTTAGGTCGGGGGGTCGAAGCTTTCTTT. This codes for CASSLGRGVEAFF.

This clonotype was seen a few times. The chain is built from TRBV3-1 and TRBJ1-6; D call uncertain. This CDR3 has 17 amino acids. The germline V gene encodes CDR1 LGHDT and CDR2 YNNKEL (reference sequence). The V end lost 0 bases, the J end lost 7 bases, and 16 bases lay between the germline ends. CDR3 residues: CASSQDFHTMGNSPLHF. The CDR3 DNA reads as TGTGCCAGCAGCCAAGATTTTCACACCATGGGAAATTCACCCCTCCACTTT.

This clonotype was recorded at least ten times. V and J are TRBV3-1 and TRBJ2-5; 8 bases match TRBD2. CDR3 length: 15 amino acids. V lost 1 base, J lost 5 bases, and 6 bases stayed unmatched. CDR1 and CDR2 (germline): LGHDT, YNNKEL (reference sequence). The CDR3 coding sequence is TGTGCCAGCAGCCAAGGTAGCGGGGAGGGGGAGACCCAGTACTTC. Translating it yields CASSQGSGEGETQYF.

This clonotype was counted at least ten times. The genes are TRBV14 and TRBJ2-3, with TRBD2 identical over 11 bases. The CDR3 runs to 18 residues. V lost 5 bases and J lost 1; bases outside the gene matches: 11. CDR1 and CDR2 from the germline V gene are SGHDN and FVKESK. The CDR3 sequence is CASSSLTSGSVRTDTQYF. CDR3 coding DNA: TGTGCCAGCAGCTCACTCACTAGCGGGAGCGTCCGCACAGATACGCAGTATTTT.

This clonotype appeared a few times. This chain links TRBV20-1 with TRBJ2-2, with TRBD1 matching 11 bases. The V gene's germline CDR1 is DFQATT and CDR2 SNEGSKA (reference sequence). The CDR3 extends over 14 amino acids. With 5 bases clipped from V and 4 bases from J, the junction kept 3 bases outside the gene matches. CDR3 nucleotide sequence: TGCAGTGCTTCGGACAGGGGGCCCACCGGGGAGCTGTTTTTT. Translated, it gives CSASDRGPTGELFF.

The chain links TRBV6-1 to TRBJ1-1; 8 nucleotides align to TRBD1. The CDR3 contains 16 residues. The V gene's germline CDR1 is MNHNS and CDR2 SASEGT. Trimming removed 2 bases from V and 3 bases from J; junction bases left unmatched: 8. This chain's CDR3 is CASSEPDRGLDTEAFF. In nucleotides, the CDR3 is TGTGCCAGCAGTGAACCCGACAGGGGTTTAGACACTGAAGCTTTCTTT.

This clonotype has a handful of counts. The V gene is TRBV9, the J gene TRBJ2-1, with 7 bases lining up with TRBD1. Looked up from germline, CDR1 is SGDLS and CDR2 is YYNGEE. V lost 0 bases and J lost 4; bases outside the gene matches: 13. There are 18 residues in the CDR3. CDR3 sequence: CASSVGPRTGNFYNEQFF. CDR3 DNA: TGTGCCAGCAGCGTAGGCCCAAGGACAGGTAACTTTTACAATGAGCAGTTCTTC.

This clonotype was seen repeatedly, ten times or more. The genes are TRBV27 and TRBJ2-1, with 7 bases lining up with TRBD1. Trimming cost V 6 bases and J 6 bases; bases outside gene matches: 8. The CDR3 is 14 amino acids. Looked up from germline, CDR1 is MNHEY and CDR2 is SMNVEV (reference sequence). DNA of the CDR3: TGTGCCAGCAGCCCACAGGGGCCAAGCAATGAGCAGTTCTTC. Translation gives CASSPQGPSNEQFF.

This clonotype was recorded many times. The J gene is TRBJ2-1, the V gene TRBV12-5; 14 bases match TRBD2. CDR1 is LGHNT and CDR2 is FRNRAP in the germline V gene. CDR3 length equals 20 residues. Trimming at V came to 3 bases and at J to 7 bases, leaving 17 bases not matched to a gene. The CDR3 bases are TGTGCTAGTGGTTTTAGGTCCGGACTAGCGGGAGGACCGTTTAAGAATGAGCAGTTCTTC. It yields the protein CASGFRSGLAGGPFKNEQFF.